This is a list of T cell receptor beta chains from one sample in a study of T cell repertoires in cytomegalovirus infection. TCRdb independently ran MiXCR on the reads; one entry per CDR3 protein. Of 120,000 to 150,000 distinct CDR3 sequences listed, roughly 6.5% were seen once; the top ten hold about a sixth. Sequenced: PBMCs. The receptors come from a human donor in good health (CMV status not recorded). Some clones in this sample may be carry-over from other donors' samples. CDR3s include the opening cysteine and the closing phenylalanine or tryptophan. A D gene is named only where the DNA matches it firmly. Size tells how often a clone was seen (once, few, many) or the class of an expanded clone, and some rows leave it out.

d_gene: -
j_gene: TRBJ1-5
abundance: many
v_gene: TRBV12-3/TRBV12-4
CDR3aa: CASSLDVESGQPQHF
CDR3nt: TGTGCCAGCAGTTTAGATGTAGAATCGGGACAGCCCCAGCATTTT

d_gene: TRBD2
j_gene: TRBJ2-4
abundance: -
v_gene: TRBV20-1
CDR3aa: CSVGPLGLAGGKNIQYF
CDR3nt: TGCAGTGTTGGGCCCCTCGGGCTAGCGGGGGGCAAAAACATTCAGTACTTC

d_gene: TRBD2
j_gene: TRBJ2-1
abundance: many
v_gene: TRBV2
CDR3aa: CASSESLAGARQFF
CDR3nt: TGTGCCAGCAGTGAATCACTAGCGGGGGCGAGGCAGTTCTTC

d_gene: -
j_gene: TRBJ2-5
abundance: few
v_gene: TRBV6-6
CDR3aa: CASSYSSGTGEETQYF
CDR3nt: TGTGCCAGCAGTTACTCGAGCGGGACAGGAGAAGAGACCCAGTACTTC

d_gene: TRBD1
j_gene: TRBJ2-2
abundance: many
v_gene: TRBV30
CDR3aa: CACRQDRGYNTGELFF
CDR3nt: TGTGCCTGTCGTCAAGACAGGGGGTATAACACCGGGGAGCTGTTTTTT

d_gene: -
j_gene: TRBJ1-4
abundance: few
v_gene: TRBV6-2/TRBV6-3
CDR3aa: CASSYRPETNEKLFF
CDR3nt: TGTGCCAGCAGTTATCGTCCAGAGACAAATGAAAAACTGTTTTTT

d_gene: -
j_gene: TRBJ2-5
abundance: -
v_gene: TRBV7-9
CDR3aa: CASSLGGELSRRETQYF
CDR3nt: TGTGCCAGCAGCTTAGGAGGAGAACTCTCGCGGCGCGAGACCCAGTACTTC

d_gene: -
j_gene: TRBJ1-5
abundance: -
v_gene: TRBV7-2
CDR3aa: CASSLWPSNQPQHF
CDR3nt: TGTGCCAGCAGCTTATGGCCAAGCAATCAGCCCCAGCATTTT

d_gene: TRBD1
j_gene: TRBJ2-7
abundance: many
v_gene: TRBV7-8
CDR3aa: CASSSGTGNYEQYF
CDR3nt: TGTGCCAGCAGCTCCGGGACAGGGAACTACGAGCAGTACTTC

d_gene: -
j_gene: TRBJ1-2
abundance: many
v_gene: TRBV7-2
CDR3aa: CASSLEGQGYGYTF
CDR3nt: TGTGCCAGCAGCTTAGAGGGGCAGGGGTATGGCTACACCTTC

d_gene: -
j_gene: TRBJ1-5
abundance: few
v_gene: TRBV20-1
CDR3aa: CSARRSPLDQPQHF
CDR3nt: TGCAGTGCTAGGCGGTCCCCCCTGGATCAGCCCCAGCATTTT